These 8 T cell receptor beta chains came from one sample sequenced in a study of blood T cell repertoires in COVID-19. Libraries were prepared by immunoSEQ multiplex PCR; TCRdb keeps only in-frame clonotypes and omits some of them. The data contain roughly 260,000 clones, approximately 90% of them singletons. Sequencing was performed on peripheral blood. The receptor source for this set is a man aged 60-69 years who had recovered from COVID-19.

The chain recombines TRBV2 with TRBJ1-2; D remains ambiguous. V lost 6 bases, J lost 0 bases, and 5 bases lay in between. The germline CDR1 and CDR2 sequences are SNHLY and FYNNEI. CDR3 length: 12 residues. As DNA, the CDR3 is TGTGCCAGCAGCAATTCTAACTATGGCTACACCTTC. Translating it yields CASSNSNYGYTF.

This rearrangement joins TRBV29-1 to TRBJ2-2, with 8 positions matching TRBD2. With 6 bases clipped from V and 7 bases from J, the junction kept 7 bases outside the gene matches. The length of the CDR3 is 13 residues. CDR1 is SQVTM, CDR2 ANQGSEA, per germline. As DNA, the CDR3 is TGCAGCGTGCGGACTAGCTCCGGCGGGGAGCTGTTTTTT. This gives the protein CSVRTSSGGELFF.

The chain carries TRBV7-9 and TRBJ2-3, with D perhaps matching TRBD1 (5 bases). V lost 2 bases, J lost 2 bases, and 11 bases lay in between. The CDR3 loop spans 15 amino acids. CDR1 and CDR2 (germline): SEHNR, FQNEAQ (reference sequence). CDR3: CASSLSSQVTDTQYF. As DNA, the CDR3 is TGTGCCAGCAGCTTATCCTCACAGGTCACAGATACGCAGTATTTT.

The J gene is TRBJ2-7, the V gene TRBV5-5; D is perhaps TRBD2 (5 bases). From germline, CDR1 is SGHKS and CDR2 YYEKEE (reference sequence). V lost 4 bases and J 7 bases, leaving 12 bases between the germline ends. This CDR3 has 12 residues. The CDR3 here is CASSPLGGEQYF. The DNA of the CDR3 is TGTGCCAGCAGCCCACTAGGCGGGGAGCAGTACTTC. Variable domain in full (rest from reference TRBV5-5 and TRBJ2-7): DAGVTQSPTHLIKTRGQQVTLRCSPISGHKSVSWYQQVLGQGPQFIFQYYEKEERGRGNFPDRFSARQFPNYSSELNVNALLLGDSALYLCASSPLGGEQYFGPGTRLTVT.

The J gene is TRBJ2-3, the V gene TRBV21-1; TRBD2, the table's D call, lacks a check against the DNA. TRBV21-1 is tagged as a pseudogene. This CDR3 has 17 amino acids. CDR3 bases: TGTGCCAGCAGCAAAGAAATAGGTTGTCCGGGTGGAGATACGCAGTATTTT. Protein: CASSKEIGCPGGDTQYF.

DNA of the CDR3: TGTGCCAGCAAACCGGGACAGGCTCTTATGAACACTGAAGCTTTCTTT. Translating it yields CASKPGQALMNTEAFF. This chain links TRBV3-1 (or the pseudogene TRBV3-2) with TRBJ1-1; 8 nucleotides match TRBD1. Unmatched junction bases numbered 10, after V lost 7 bases and J lost 0 bases. The length of the CDR3 is 16 residues. Germline V gene sequence: CDR1 LGHDT, CDR2 YNNKEL (reference sequence).

The chain uses TRBV21-1 and TRBJ2-1; the DNA was not compared with TRBD1, the D call given in the table. TRBV21-1 is termed a pseudogene. The CDR3 covers 13 residues. The CDR3 loop is CASSQGVDNEQFF. CDR3 sequence (DNA): TGTGCCAGCAGTCAGGGCGTCGACAATGAGCAGTTCTTC.

This chain joins TRBV5-8 and TRBJ2-1, with unresolved D. In germline, CDR1 is SGHTS, CDR2 YDEGEE. The CDR3 is 12 residues long. Trimming left V 4 bases short and J 6 bases short, with 8 bases between. The CDR3 bases are TGTGCCAGCAGCCGAGGATTCAATGAGCAGTTCTTC. This sequence encodes CASSRGFNEQFF.